These 11 T cell receptor beta chains originate from one sample sequenced in a study of Ad26.COV2.S vaccination and SARS-CoV-2 variants. TCRdb's copy holds only in-frame clones and misses some; the assay was immunoSEQ multiplex PCR. Of 180,000 or so clones detected, around 90% appear once; the ten largest clones hold less than 6%. The starting material was peripheral blood, obtained after recovery from COVID-19. These receptors originate from a human donor who had recovered from COVID-19.

The CDR3 nucleotides read TGTGCCTGGAGTAAGAGGACAGGGGATTCGTTAAGTGGTAATTCACCCCTCCACTTT. Protein product: CAWSKRTGDSLSGNSPLHF. The V gene is TRBV30, the J gene TRBJ1-6; 9 bases match TRBD1. Germline loops: CDR1 GTSNPN, CDR2 SVGIG (reference sequence). With 2 bases clipped from V and 6 bases from J, the junction kept 17 bases outside the gene matches. The CDR3 runs to 19 residues.

J is TRBJ1-2 and V is TRBV5-6, with D maybe TRBD1 (5 bases). Trimming left V 2 bases short and J 9 bases short, with 11 bases between. Looked up from germline, CDR1 is SGHDT and CDR2 is YYEEEE. This CDR3 is 12 amino acids long. The CDR3 loop reads CASSLSWGSYTF. In DNA, the CDR3 is TGTGCCAGCAGCTTAAGTTGGGGGAGCTACACCTTC.

This chain uses TRBV2 with TRBJ2-3; TRBD1 agrees at 10 bases. This CDR3 is built from 15 residues. With V trimmed by 6 bases and J by 4 bases, 7 bases remained unmatched. Germline values: CDR1 SNHLY, CDR2 FYNNEI. The CDR3 DNA sequence: TGTGCCAGCAGACCCGGGACAGGGGTTGCAGATACGCAGTATTTT. Amino acids: CASRPGTGVADTQYF. The full variable domain, its missing parts supplied by reference TRBV2 and TRBJ2-3, is EPEVTQTPSHQVTQMGQEVILRCVPISNHLYFYWYRQILGQKVEFLVSFYNNEISEKSEIFDDQFSVERPDGSNFTLKIRSTKLEDSAMYFCASRPGTGVADTQYFGPGTRLTVL.

This clone was observed a handful of times. This rearrangement joins TRBV19 to TRBJ1-5; D remains unclear. The CDR3 is 14 residues long. V shed 2 bases and J shed 0 bases, with 5 bases lying between them. CDR1 LNHDA and CDR2 SQIVND come from the germline V gene (reference sequence). CDR3 sequence: CASSIPYSNQPQHF. CDR3 in DNA: TGTGCCAGTAGTATACCGTATAGCAATCAGCCCCAGCATTTT.

The V call is TRBV5-1, the J call TRBJ1-1, with D perhaps TRBD1 (6 bases). Germline V gene data show CDR1 as SGHRS and CDR2 as YFSETQ. Trimming took off 0 bases at V and 5 bases at J, with 14 bases between the two ends. The CDR3 is 15 residues long. The CDR3 reads CASSLDSGDITEAFF. DNA of the CDR3: TGCGCCAGCAGCTTGGACTCAGGGGATATAACTGAAGCTTTCTTT.

This sequence joins TRBV30 and TRBJ1-4; D perhaps matches TRBD1 (5 bases). The CDR3 runs 14 residues. V lost 0 bases, J lost 8 bases, and 13 bases lay in between. Germline CDR1 reads GTSNPN; CDR2 reads SVGIG (reference sequence). The CDR3 DNA reads as TGTGCCTGGAGTGTAGGGACCCTCCAAGAAAAACTGTTTTTT. It encodes CAWSVGTLQEKLFF. Supplemented by reference TRBV30 and TRBJ1-4, the full variable domain reads SQTIHQWPATLVQPVGSPLSLECTVEGTSNPNLYWYRQAAGRGLQLLFYSVGIGQISSEVPQNLSASRPQDRQFILSSKKLLLSDSGFYLCAWSVGTLQEKLFFGSGTQLSVL.

The rearrangement uses TRBV7-6 and TRBJ1-1; D call uncertain. This CDR3 is built from 12 residues. The V and J ends lost 6 bases and 8 bases respectively, with 13 bases between them. Germline V gene lookup returns CDR1 SGHVS and CDR2 FNYEAQ. CDR3 residues: CASRGLELEAFF. Written as DNA, the CDR3 is TGTGCCAGCAGAGGCCTGGAATTGGAAGCTTTCTTT.

V gene TRBV7-8 combines with J gene TRBJ1-1; 7 positions match TRBD1. Germline trimming cut 5 bases from V and 6 bases from J; bases unmatched to any gene: 12. Germline CDR1 reads SGHVS; CDR2 reads FQNEAQ. CDR3 length equals 15 residues. The CDR3 DNA reads as TGTGCCAGCAGCCCCCTCGAGGGGGCGCCACCTGAAGCTTTCTTT. Amino acids: CASSPLEGAPPEAFF.

This rearrangement joins TRBV10-1 to TRBJ2-5, with D perhaps TRBD2 (6 bases). Germline V gene sequence: CDR1 WNHNN, CDR2 SYGVQD (reference sequence). V shed 3 bases and J shed 5 bases, with 10 bases lying between them. The CDR3 extends over 13 amino acids. In DNA, the CDR3 is TGCGCCAGCAGTGACGGGAGCCAGGAGACCCAGTACTTC. Protein sequence: CASSDGSQETQYF.

The V and J genes are TRBV4-2 and TRBJ2-7; a possible D gene is TRBD1 (6 bases). This CDR3 has 13 residues. Trimming took 5 bases from V and 3 from J, leaving 11 bases between them. Per the germline V gene, CDR1 is LGHNA and CDR2 is YNFKEQ. CDR3 protein: CASSVDRIYEQYF. CDR3 bases: TGTGCCAGCAGCGTTGACAGGATCTACGAGCAGTACTTC.

Only a few counts were recorded for this clone. The chain is built from TRBV7-8 and TRBJ2-7; D unresolved. Trimming stripped 4 bases from V and 1 base from J, with 14 bases between. Germline V gene lookup returns CDR1 SGHVS and CDR2 FQNEAQ. The CDR3 extends over 15 amino acids. The CDR3 region has the DNA TGTGCCAGCAGCTCCGCCCCTCGGCCGTCCTACGAGCAGTACTTC. Its protein is CASSSAPRPSYEQYF.